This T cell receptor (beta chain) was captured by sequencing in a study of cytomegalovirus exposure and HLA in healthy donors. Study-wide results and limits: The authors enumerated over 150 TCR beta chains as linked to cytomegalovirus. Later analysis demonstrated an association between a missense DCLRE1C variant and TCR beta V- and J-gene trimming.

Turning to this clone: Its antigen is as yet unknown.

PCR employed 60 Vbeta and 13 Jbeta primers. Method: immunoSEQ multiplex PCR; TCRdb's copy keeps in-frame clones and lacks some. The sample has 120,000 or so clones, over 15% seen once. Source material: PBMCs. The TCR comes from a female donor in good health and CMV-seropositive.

The CDR3 DNA follows: TGTGCCAGCAGTCCCAGGACTAGCGGAGGCACAGATACGCAGTATTTT. Translating it yields CASSPRTSGGTDTQYF. J is TRBJ2-3 and V is TRBV2; 10 bases agree with TRBD2. Trimming took 5 bases from V and 1 from J; bases not matched to a gene: 6. Germline V gives CDR1 SNHLY, CDR2 FYNNEI. The length of the CDR3 is 16 residues.